This TCR beta chain is drawn from a study of T cell responses to AZD1222 COVID-19 vaccine. Study at large: Second doses were pooled across both intervals (about 4 or about 12 weeks).

Using immunoSEQ multiplex PCR, the repertoire was profiled, and TCRdb retains in-frame clones only, with some absent. The table has fewer than 110,000 clones, 80% to 90% seen once. The CDR3 loop spans 15 amino acids. V shed 3 bases and J shed 0 bases, with 10 bases lying between them. CDR1 and CDR2 (germline): KGHSH, LQKENI. The gene calls are TRBV18 and TRBJ2-3; the D is unclear. The sequenced sample was peripheral blood, obtained on day 0 of AZD1222 vaccination. The TCR was taken from an adult in good health. The DNA of the CDR3 is TGTGCCAGCTCACCCCGAGGATCTAGCACAGATACGCAGTATTTT. Residues: CASSPRGSSTDTQYF. Combining the CDR3 with reference TRBV18 and TRBJ2-3 gives the whole variable domain NAGVMQNPRHLVRRRGQEARLRCSPMKGHSHVYWYRQLPEEGLKFMVYLQKENIIDESGMPKERFSAEFPKEGPSILRIQQVVRGDSAAYFCASSPRGSSTDTQYFGPGTRLTVL.